This T cell receptor (beta chain) was identified during a study of blood T cells in healthy people across ages. Findings and limits, study-wide: Diversity of TCR beta per million T cells declined in a roughly linear way with age. Unsorted PBMCs ruled out conclusive naive versus antigen-experienced comparison.

For the second PCR, which ran for about 7 to 11 cycles, a sample-barcoded 5' primer and a J-beta primer mix were used. Each cDNA was tagged by a template-switch adaptor containing 12 random nucleotides. The study obtained at least 3 million CDR3-containing paired-end reads from every sample. TCRdb fed the 5' RACE reads into MiXCR, producing one record per CDR3 protein. This sample has some 1.4 million distinct CDR3 sequences, with 40% to 50% found just once. The CDR3 has 16 residues. The ends lost 4 bases at V and 5 bases at J; junction bases unmatched: 8. Germline assignment: CDR1 SEHNR and CDR2 FQNEAQ (reference sequence). Details on this clonotype: Its antigen is still unknown.

This TCR was sampled from a woman younger than 35 in good health. The chain employs TRBV7-9 and TRBJ1-5, with 10 bases aligning to TRBD1. Specimen: blood. CDR3 loop: CASSSWDRGVDQPQHF. The CDR3 DNA sequence: TGTGCCAGCAGCTCCTGGGACAGGGGTGTCGATCAGCCCCAGCATTTT.